These 32 T cell receptor beta chains came from one sample sequenced in a study of T cells in Graves' hyperthyroidism and ophthalmopathy. The investigators amplified TCR beta CDR3 regions from RNA transcripts. The HTBI primer set was used in a first-round RT-PCR of the TCR CDR3. TCRdb reprocessed the multiplex PCR reads with MiXCR, giving one entry per CDR3 protein. The repertoire has roughly 510,000 distinct CDR3 sequences, about a fifth of them found once; the top ten carry about a quarter. Source material: blood. The source is a man between 18 and 35 years old with Graves' hyperthyroidism.

This clonotype was found many times. The gene calls are TRBV6-1 and TRBJ1-2, with D maybe TRBD1 (6 bases). Between the trimmed V and J ends, which lost 3 bases and 8 bases, there was a span of 10 bases. The length of the CDR3 is 12 residues. Germline-derived CDR1 and CDR2 are MNHNS and SASEGT. The CDR3 DNA is TGTGCCAGCAGTGACAGGGGATGGGGCTACACCTTC. Translation: CASSDRGWGYTF.

This clonotype was observed many times. The V and J genes are TRBV2 and TRBJ1-2; D not resolved. Deletions cut 4 bases from V and 10 bases from J, with 10 bases between. The CDR3 has 11 residues. Germline V gene lookup returns CDR1 SNHLY and CDR2 FYNNEI. This CDR3 reads CASSVVSPYTF. The CDR3 DNA reads TGTGCCAGCAGTGTAGTTTCCCCCTACACCTTC. Based on the CDR3 plus reference TRBV2 and TRBJ1-2, the full variable domain is EPEVTQTPSHQVTQMGQEVILRCVPISNHLYFYWYRQILGQKVEFLVSFYNNEISEKSEIFDDQFSVERPDGSNFTLKIRSTKLEDSAMYFCASSVVSPYTFGSGTRLTVV.

For the CDR3, the DNA is TGTGCCAGCAGTTTGGCCAATCGAGGCCCTGGCTACACCTTC. This translates into CASSLANRGPGYTF. V usage is TRBV12-3 or TRBV12-4 and J usage is TRBJ1-2; D not certain. The length of the CDR3 is 14 residues. Trimming removed 3 bases at V and 7 bases at J, with 15 bases between.

This clonotype occurred a few times. The chain combines TRBV6-1 with TRBJ2-7; D perhaps matches TRBD1 (5 bases). CDR1 and CDR2 (germline): MNHNS, SASEGT. V gave up 1 base and J gave up 4 bases, with 14 bases separating them. This CDR3 is 15 amino acids long. CDR3 loop: CASSEEIGVLYEQYF. As DNA, the CDR3 is TGTGCCAGCAGTGAAGAGATAGGGGTATTGTACGAGCAGTACTTC.

The sample holds many counts of this clonotype. DNA of the CDR3: TGTGCCAGCAGTCGACGGGCCCCGAGGGATACTGAAGCTTTCTTT. It translates to CASSRRAPRDTEAFF. The chain couples TRBV2 to TRBJ1-1, with D uncertain. The CDR3 spans 15 residues. Germline CDR1 SNHLY, CDR2 FYNNEI. V was cut by 5 bases and J by 5 bases, with 18 bases left in between.

Many counts were recorded for this clonotype. The gene calls are TRBV6-2 or TRBV6-3 and TRBJ2-7; 14 nucleotides line up with TRBD2. The J segment lost 3 bases and the V segment lost 7 bases, leaving 5 bases of the junction unmatched. This CDR3 comprises 15 residues. Germline loops: CDR1 MNHEY, CDR2 SVGEGT. For the CDR3, the DNA is TGTGCCAGCACCGGGACTAGCGGGGGTTTCTACGAGCAGTACTTC. This translates into CASTGTSGGFYEQYF.

This clonotype was seen ten or more times. The chain couples TRBV12-3 or TRBV12-4 to TRBJ2-7, with D perhaps TRBD2 (5 bases). The CDR3 sequence is 13 residues long. V lost 4 bases, J lost 4 bases, and 11 bases lay in between. The CDR3 is CASSWTRGYEQYF. Here the CDR3 DNA reads TGTGCCAGCAGTTGGACCCGGGGATACGAGCAGTACTTC.

This clonotype was recorded at least ten times. For the CDR3, the DNA is TGTGCCAGCCCGGACGAGGGATATGGCTACACCTTC. Protein product: CASPDEGYGYTF. V gene TRBV2 combines with J gene TRBJ1-2; no firm D call. The CDR3 consists of 12 residues. Trimming cost V 8 bases and J 5 bases, with 12 bases left between them. The germline V gene has CDR1 SNHLY and CDR2 FYNNEI.

The chain carries TRBV9 and TRBJ1-1; perhaps TRBD1 as D (5 bases). From germline, CDR1 is SGDLS and CDR2 YYNGEE. The ends were cut back, 4 bases at V and 1 base at J, with 14 bases in the middle. CDR3 length: 15 residues. The CDR3 bases are TGTGCCAGCAGCCCCTGGGGCAGGCCGAACACTGAAGCTTTCTTT. It is translated as CASSPWGRPNTEAFF.

This clonotype was counted at least ten times. V is TRBV6-1 and J is TRBJ2-5, with D tentatively TRBD1 or TRBD2 (5 bases each). V lost 10 bases and J 9 bases, leaving 18 bases between the germline ends. The CDR3 runs 12 residues. CDR1 and CDR2 from the germline V gene are MNHNS and SASEGT. CDR3 sequence reads: CATMGPARAQYF. For the CDR3, the DNA is TGTGCCACGATGGGACCCGCAAGGGCCCAGTACTTC.

This clonotype was counted ten times or more. The rearrangement links TRBV19 to TRBJ1-5; D unclear. Looked up from germline, CDR1 is LNHDA and CDR2 is SQIVND (reference sequence). V was shortened by 3 bases and J by 7 bases, with 10 bases between the two germline ends. This CDR3 contains 13 residues. The CDR3 loop reads CASSMGRKQPQHF. The CDR3 DNA is TGTGCCAGTAGTATGGGGAGGAAACAGCCCCAGCATTTT.

This clonotype was detected ten times or more. V gene TRBV7-8 combines with J gene TRBJ2-5; possibly TRBD2 for D (7 bases). Germline values: CDR1 SGHVS, CDR2 FQNEAQ. V dropped 11 bases and J dropped 7 bases, with 20 bases sitting between them. The length of the CDR3 is 13 residues. Here the CDR3 DNA reads TGTGCCCTCAGGGGAGGGGGTTCCGGGACCCAGTACTTC. Translating it yields CALRGGGSGTQYF.

The V call is TRBV2, the J call TRBJ1-6; possibly TRBD1 for D (5 bases). Per the germline V gene, CDR1 is SNHLY and CDR2 is FYNNEI. CDR3 length equals 15 residues. Deletions cut 4 bases from V and 7 bases from J, with 14 bases between. The CDR3 sequence: CASSGDALGNSPLHF. CDR3 DNA sequence: TGTGCCAGCAGTGGGGACGCCCTCGGGAATTCACCCCTCCACTTT.

This chain connects TRBV5-1 to TRBJ2-2, with 8 bases lining up with TRBD1. Germline loops: CDR1 SGHRS, CDR2 YFSETQ. J was trimmed by 10 bases and V by 0 bases; bases with no gene match: 8. The CDR3 runs 15 residues. CDR3 region: CASSLGTGTLLELFF. CDR3 nucleotides: TGCGCCAGCAGCTTGGGGACAGGGACTCTATTGGAGCTGTTTTTT. Looking up the rest from reference TRBV5-1 and TRBJ2-2 gives the full variable domain: KAGVTQTPRYLIKTRGQQVTLSCSPISGHRSVSWYQQTPGQGLQFLFEYFSETQRNKGNFPGRFSGRQFSNSRSEMNVSTLELGDSALYLCASSLGTGTLLELFFGEGSRLTVL.

A note on this clonotype: A read error is possible here, since a much larger clone lies one base away. V gene TRBV20-1 combines with J gene TRBJ2-2; 10 bases align to TRBD2. The germline gives CDR1 DFQATT, CDR2 SNEGSKA (reference sequence). The CDR3 consists of 18 residues. The CDR3 here is CSAARLAGLYSNTGELCF. In nucleotides, the CDR3 is TGCAGTGCCGCACGACTAGCGGGCCTATATTCGAACACCGGGGAGCTGTGTTTT.

This clonotype came up many times. V gene TRBV12-3 or TRBV12-4 combines with J gene TRBJ2-7; TRBD1 aligns across 7 bases. V gave up 6 bases and J gave up 6 bases; unmatched junction bases: 11. This CDR3 region has 14 residues. CDR3 region: CASSTQQGWREQYF. The DNA of the CDR3 is TGTGCCAGCAGCACCCAACAGGGGTGGCGCGAGCAGTACTTC.

The J gene is TRBJ1-3, the V gene TRBV3-1, with unresolved D. This CDR3 is 14 amino acids long. CDR1 and CDR2 (germline): LGHDT, YNNKEL (reference sequence). V lost 4 bases to trimming and J lost 4 bases, with 11 bases between them. CDR3 DNA sequence: TGTGCCAGCAGCCTTGGACCCCCGGGAAACACCATATATTTT. Protein: CASSLGPPGNTIYF.

This clonotype was observed at least ten times. The V gene is TRBV12-3 or TRBV12-4, the J gene TRBJ1-5; D perhaps matches TRBD1 (6 bases). The CDR3 contains 14 residues. V was clipped by 6 bases and J by 2 bases, with 11 bases between them. The CDR3 reads CASRPAGGNQPQHF. The DNA for the CDR3 is TGTGCCAGCAGGCCGGCAGGGGGCAATCAGCCCCAGCATTTT.

This clonotype has only a few counts. This rearrangement joins TRBV6-4 to TRBJ1-1; D is undetermined. The CDR3 contains 11 residues. The V end was cut by 5 bases, the J end by 8 bases, with 9 bases between. CDR1 is MRHNA and CDR2 is SNTAGT in the germline V gene. In nucleotides, the CDR3 is TGTGCCAGCAGTTACGCCAGGGAAGCTTTCTTT. Residues: CASSYAREAFF.

Ten or more counts support this clonotype. This sequence joins TRBV11-2 and TRBJ2-3, with D possibly TRBD2 on 6 matching bases. Germline V gene data show CDR1 as SGHAT and CDR2 as FQNNGV. This CDR3 has 14 amino acids. V shed 5 bases and J shed 9 bases, with 18 bases lying between them. The CDR3 coding sequence is TGTGCCAGCAGCCAGATTAGCGGAGAAACGACGCAGTATTTT. Translated: CASSQISGETTQYF.

This clonotype was detected ten times or more. This sequence joins TRBV6-2 or TRBV6-3 and TRBJ1-5; D unclear. The V gene's germline CDR1 is MNHEY and CDR2 SVGEGT. V dropped 2 bases and J dropped 2 bases, with 10 bases sitting between them. CDR3 size: 15 residues. In nucleotides, the CDR3 is TGTGCCAGCAGTTACGGTACTTACCGCAATCAGCCCCAGCATTTT. It yields the protein CASSYGTYRNQPQHF.

This clonotype was found many times. The chain is built from TRBV5-1 and TRBJ1-2; tentative D call: TRBD1 (6 bases). The V gene lost 4 bases and the J gene lost 6 bases, with 16 bases spanning the gap. The CDR3 runs 14 residues. Germline V gene sequence: CDR1 SGHRS, CDR2 YFSETQ. The CDR3 sequence is CASSAQGVGDGYTF. CDR3 DNA sequence: TGCGCCAGCAGCGCACAGGGAGTCGGCGATGGCTACACCTTC.

This clonotype was seen at least ten times. J is TRBJ2-7 and V is TRBV28; D unresolved. Trimming pared 4 bases from V and 2 bases from J, leaving 6 bases between. The CDR3 covers 12 residues. Germline CDR1 is MDHEN and CDR2 is SYDVKM. The CDR3 here is CASSSIPYEQYF. The CDR3 DNA is TGTGCCAGCAGTTCTATTCCCTACGAGCAGTACTTC.

This clonotype appeared once. This could be a read error, since a much larger clone is one nucleotide away. In this CDR3 the conserved last residue, phenylalanine or tryptophan, is missing, so a read error is likely. This chain uses TRBV2 with TRBJ2-7, with TRBD1 identical over 10 bases. Trimming at V came to 4 bases and at J to 6 bases, leaving 3 bases not matched to a gene. The CDR3 covers 13 residues. CDR1 is SNHLY, CDR2 FYNNEI, per germline. The CDR3 is CASSGDRGREQYY. The CDR3 DNA reads as TGTGCCAGCAGTGGGGACAGGGGACGCGAGCAGTACTAC.

This clonotype was seen more than once but under ten times. The chain recombines TRBV6-5 with TRBJ2-2, with 14 nucleotides matching TRBD2. Germline trimming cut 3 bases from V and 5 bases from J; bases unmatched to any gene: 5. The V gene's germline CDR1 is MNHEY and CDR2 SVGAGI. The CDR3 is 17 amino acids. The CDR3 bases are TGTGCCAGCAGTTATGGGACTAGCGGGAGTGGGACCGGGGAGCTGTTTTTT. Its translation is CASSYGTSGSGTGELFF.

This clonotype was recorded many times. The chain has TRBV6-2 or TRBV6-3 and TRBJ1-2; D unclear. The CDR3 runs to 13 residues. Looked up from germline, CDR1 is MNHEY and CDR2 is SVGEGT. V was pared by 7 bases and J by 8 bases, with 17 bases between. The CDR3 coding sequence is TGTGCCAGCAAGTCGACCGACCTGGGGGGCTACACCTTC. Translated, it gives CASKSTDLGGYTF.

V is TRBV11-2 and J is TRBJ2-1, with D tentatively TRBD1 or TRBD2 (6 bases each). Germline V gives CDR1 SGHAT, CDR2 FQNNGV. Trimming left V 0 bases short and J 0 bases short, with 9 bases between. This CDR3 has 16 amino acids. The DNA for the CDR3 is TGTGCCAGCAGCTTAGAAGGGGGGCGCTCCTACAATGAGCAGTTCTTC. This codes for CASSLEGGRSYNEQFF.

Many counts were recorded for this clonotype. The chain combines TRBV24-1 with TRBJ2-5; D might be TRBD1 or TRBD2, each matching 5 bases. The germline gives CDR1 KGHDR, CDR2 SFDVKD. The CDR3 has 14 amino acids. The V gene lost 7 bases and the J gene lost 7 bases, with 18 bases spanning the gap. In nucleotides, the CDR3 is TGTGCCACCAGCGATCGGGACCCGCGGGCGACCCAGTACTTC. Translating gives CATSDRDPRATQYF.

Concerning this clonotype itself: Since a much larger clone is just one base distant, this may be a read error. The genes are TRBV6-1 and TRBJ2-6; D call uncertain. This CDR3 is built from 14 residues. In germline, CDR1 is MNHNS, CDR2 SASEGT. Here the CDR3 reads CASSEATGANVLTF. The CDR3 DNA sequence: TGTGCCAGCAGCGAAGCTACTGGGGCCAACGTCCTGACTTTC.

Concerning this clonotype: The CDR3 ends on some other residue instead of the conserved phenylalanine or tryptophan, so this is likely a read error. No DNA is shown, since the ends of the CDR3 on it are uncertain; the CDR3 is the one TCRdb lists. This rearrangement joins TRBV12-3 or TRBV12-4 to TRBJ2-2; TRBD1 is taken as the D call from the table, unchecked against the DNA. The length of the CDR3 is 13 amino acids, counting both ends. The CDR3 loop is CASSQGLGGELFL.

This rearrangement joins TRBV12-3 or TRBV12-4 to TRBJ1-2; 7 nucleotides align to TRBD1. This CDR3 spans 15 amino acids. Losses at the gene ends were 4 bases for V and 4 bases for J; bases not matched to a gene: 9. This CDR3 reads CASSSGQGGAYGYTF. For the CDR3, the DNA is TGTGCCAGCAGTTCGGGGCAGGGGGGCGCCTATGGCTACACCTTC.

V is TRBV6-1 and J is TRBJ2-4; 7 bases align to TRBD1. Germline CDR1 MNHNS, CDR2 SASEGT. The CDR3 loop spans 16 amino acids. The V and J ends lost 8 bases and 2 bases, in that order; junction bases with no gene match: 12. The CDR3 DNA follows: TGTGCCAGCCACATATCACAGGGGTGGTCCAAAAACATTCAGTACTTC. Amino acids: CASHISQGWSKNIQYF.